This section outlines one T cell receptor beta chain sequence together with its context. The antigen this receptor binds is unknown. No per-base quality is available; no much larger clone lies one base away. Using the deep immunoSEQ assay, multiplex PCR amplified TCR CDR3 regions from genomic DNA. Extracted genomic DNA from each cell subset was spread evenly across all wells of several immunoSEQ 96-well plates, with each plate serving as a replicate. For sorted subsets, approximately 200 ng of genomic DNA, equivalent to 30,000 or so T cell genomes, went into each replicate PCR. Purified libraries were measured with a Qubit 3.0 fluorometer, size-checked on a Bioanalyzer 2100, and measured again with the KAPA Library Quantification kit. Every immunoSEQ 96-well plate was sequenced on a dedicated single-read 150-cycle Illumina NextSeq 550 flow cell. Per the source publication's procedure: The immunoSEQ output contained only junctional sequences without quality scores, so filtering could not match that applied to full-length reads. To assign V/J genes and CDR3, sequences were annotated using PyIR, a Python wrapper for IgBLAST v1.9, with IMGT germline references. Reads with weak V/J assignments (E-value above 1e-6), missing CDR3, stop codons, out-of-frame junctions, or ambiguous translated residues were removed. V3J clonotypes were defined as sequences sharing the same inferred V gene, J gene, and CDR3 amino acid sequence. To compute the percentage overlap between repertoires, the number of shared unique clonotypes was divided by the size of the smaller repertoire. Repertoire richness was assessed with RTK rarefaction, the Chao1 estimator, and Recon v2.1 estimates of unobserved clonotypes. OLGA was used to compute generation probabilities for all TCRbeta clonotypes that the gDNA method yielded from a handful of donors. TCRdb took this table from immuneACCESS and kept in-frame rearrangements with V and J called. Such tables lack part of the clones; where checked against another copy, unresolved V genes explain under half of the gap, and the rest is unexplained. That table gives V, J and clone size, and the DNA gave D and trimming. The sample yields 2.3 million or so clones; over 90% were counted once. The ten largest clones represent about 0.41% of the sample.

Healthy HIV-negative adults with no recently reported acute infections or vaccinations were included as donors. All donors were Caucasian adults living in Nashville, Tennessee, USA. CD4+ T cells were enriched by magnetic negative selection, after which naive cells were positively selected on CD45RA and the negative fraction was taken as the memory subset. Blood was collected by leukapheresis, and PBMCs were isolated by Ficoll-Histopaque density gradient centrifugation and then cryopreserved in liquid nitrogen vapor phase. Analytical flow cytometry was used to check the purity and quantity of every magnetically sorted T cell population. From each sorted fraction, genomic DNA was isolated and quantified by UV absorbance on a Nanodrop 2000c. Measured from the cysteine to the phenylalanine, the CDR3 is 17 residues long. Of all the DNA, just the CDR3 is kept, 51 bases in frame from base 1. According to the germline V gene, CDR1 reads MDHEN and CDR2 reads SYDVKM. Trimmed from V: 5 bases; trimmed from J: 1 base; junction bases lacking a gene match: 9.

This sample was taken from a study of shared clonotypes between healthy human individuals (dated by TCRdb to the early 2020s). Background for the entire study: The cohort comprised a couple of women and a few men aged 18 to 49 years. For each donor, three plates each were used for CD4 naive and CD4 memory, two plates were used for CD8 naive, and one plate was used for CD8 memory. To estimate repertoire size and how much clonotypes are shared between individuals, the study performed deep sequencing of blood TCR repertoires from a handful of healthy adults. To increase sequencing depth and limit assay-specific biases, different laboratories used diverse techniques to prepare libraries and sequence TCR repertoires. Leukapheresis yielded between about 0.85 and 9.5 billion PBMCs per donor. Overall study outcomes, separate from this receptor: Based on pairwise subsampling, the degree of clonotype sharing among donors was expected to be affected by sequencing depth. Higher generation probabilities were observed for clonotypes shared by all four sorted-subset donors than for non-shared clonotypes. Sharing across a few donors was observed for about 5% of naive CD4, over 3% of naive CD8, 2% to 2.5% of memory CD4, and over 0.3% of memory CD8 clonotypes. Sampling was restricted to blood, and TCR repertoires in tissue are likely to differ from TCR repertoires in blood. Even with the large sequencing depth, rarefaction of the sorted-subset datasets indicated that sequencing was incomplete. Naive subsets generally had larger estimated clonotype richness than memory subsets did. Because the study included a small number of donors, the genetic and exposure-history diversity represented was limited.

The TCR comes from a man aged 18 to 30 in good health. Some clones in this sample may be carry-over from other donors' samples. Sequencing input: naive CD4+ T cells from PBMCs. The meaning of the sample's cell subset or site label: CD45RA+ positively selected. Recombination connected TRBV28 to TRBJ2-2; TRBD1 agrees with 8 junctional bases. The nucleotides are TGTGCCAGCAGTCACCCTCAAGGGACAGGGAACACCGGGGAGCTGTTTTTT. Its translation is CASSHPQGTGNTGELFF.